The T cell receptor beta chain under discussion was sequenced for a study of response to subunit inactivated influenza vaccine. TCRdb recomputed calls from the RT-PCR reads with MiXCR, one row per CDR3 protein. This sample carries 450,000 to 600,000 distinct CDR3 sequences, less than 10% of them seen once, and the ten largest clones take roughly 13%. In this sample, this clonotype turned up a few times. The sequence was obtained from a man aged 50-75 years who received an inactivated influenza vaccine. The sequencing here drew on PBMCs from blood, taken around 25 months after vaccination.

In nucleotides, the CDR3 is TGTGCCAGCAGTGCTTCACCGGGACAGGGGCATGGCTACACCTTC. This gives the protein CASSASPGQGHGYTF. The chain carries TRBV25-1 and TRBJ1-2; 10 bases are shared with TRBD1. The ends lost 4 bases at V and 6 bases at J; junction bases unmatched: 8. CDR3 length: 15 residues. Looked up from germline, CDR1 is MGHDK and CDR2 is SYGVNS.